This T cell receptor beta chain was recorded in a study of cytomegalovirus exposure and HLA in healthy donors. This CDR3 region has 16 residues. PCR used 60 Vbeta primers and 13 Jbeta primers. TCRdb's copy holds only in-frame clones and misses some; the assay was immunoSEQ multiplex PCR. The sample has 90,000 to 150,000 clones; about 76% are singletons. Sequenced input: PBMCs. The V call is TRBV21-1, the J call TRBJ1-1; the DNA was not used to check the table's D call, TRBD1. TRBV21-1 is recorded as a pseudogene. This clonotype was sampled from a woman between 35 and 50 years old in good health and CMV-seronegative. CDR3 region: CASSKDFTGGKPGAFF. CDR3 nucleotide sequence: TGTGCCAGCAGCAAAGATTTTACAGGGGGGAAGCCAGGGGCTTTCTTT.